This T cell receptor beta chain was sequenced during a study of cytomegalovirus exposure and HLA in healthy donors (dated by TCRdb to 2017 to 2019). A note on the overall study: An earlier analysis of some 550 of the donors reported 250 to 300 Gb of sequence data and roughly 100 million unique TCR beta sequences from 150 million to 200 million T cells. An early release covering more than 500 HLA-typed donors comprised approximately 300 gigabases of sequencing data and about 90 million unique TCR sequences. Of the roughly 400 genotyped donors, 75% to 85% were placed in the genetic ancestry cluster associated with self-reported Caucasian donors. The aim of the study was to test whether cataloging public T cell receptors could identify signatures of past pathogen exposure. Using immunosequencing, the study profiled T cell repertoires from around 680 subjects and related those repertoires to cytomegalovirus serostatus. Along with the roughly 700-subject first cohort, a separate validation cohort of over a hundred different subjects was used. To predict cytomegalovirus infection status, the study combined high-throughput TCR immunosequencing, statistical association of individual TCRs with disease status, and machine learning. A later analysis re-analyzed previously published TCR beta repertoires from approximately 700 donors and added high-resolution HLA genotyping to study TCR occurrence patterns. Rather than using new phenotypic data, the later analysis identified candidate immune exposures from TCR beta sequences and from how often those sequences occurred across donors. An earlier analysis of 587 of the donors used high-throughput TCR beta sequencing to judge whether each TCR beta V gene segment behaved as functional or pseudogenic. Donor age, sex, ethnicity and CMV serostatus were compiled alongside the repertoire data. Genome-wide SNP genotypes for about three fifths of the 666 donors were used in a later genetic analysis, which treated that subset as a discovery cohort. All discovery cohort repertoires had been generated using a single sequencing platform. HLA typing covered class I and class II loci at four-digit resolution. The number of donors typed differed by locus, with about 629-630 for A, B, C, DRB1 and DQB1, over 500 for DQA1, 606 for DPA1, and 472 for DPB1. A handful of DR-DQ haplotypes were handled as single units for association and clustering because linkage in the cohort was strong. Among some 400 genotyped donors of the cohort, an average of roughly 230,000 unique TCR beta nucleotide sequences was sequenced per donor, of which about 19% were non-productive.

The cohort consisted of some 670 healthy bone marrow donors. At the time of sampling, every cohort member was nominally healthy, though immune exposures that went unrecorded were likely present. The donor was CMV seronegative and was included in the group of a few hundred seronegative cohort members. A peripheral blood sample was provided by each donor, and peripheral blood mononuclear cells were used for TCR beta sequencing. The Qiagen DNeasy Blood Extraction Kit was used to extract genomic DNA from the blood cell samples. On the study overall, not on this receptor specifically: In an earlier analysis of around 500 of the donors, most TCR beta V segments appeared in productive rearrangements about 90% or about 30% of the time, broadly matching IMGT annotations. Linkage disequilibrium might explain the correlated functional status among segregating V segments, but an unknown experimental factor could not be ruled out. A later analysis found that HLA-associated TCR beta chains were more clonally expanded and had lower generation probabilities than equally common non-associated chains. The presence/absence analyses assumed that sequencing depth was roughly uniform across donors, and that assumption may not be true. In a later analysis, over 15,000 TCR beta sequences were associated with specific HLA alleles at a false discovery rate of 0.05. A further reported finding was that TCR beta sequences accurately predicted the HLA-A and HLA-B alleles for most subjects in the first cohort. A few of the identified cytomegalovirus-associated TCR beta chains were confirmed in vitro to be specific for cytomegalovirus antigens. For the cohort, immune exposure information was limited to CMV serostatus. The study listed 164 TCR beta chains as associated with cytomegalovirus. A later genetic analysis associated a missense DCLRE1C variant with V-gene and J-gene trimming of TCR beta chains, and an independent cohort replicated the association. In both the original and validation cohorts, the classifier was reported to diagnose cytomegalovirus status with high specificity and sensitivity. In a later analysis, TCR association rates were found to vary across HLA loci, with the most associated TCRs seen for DRB1 alleles and the fewest for HLA-C alleles. The earlier analysis of fewer than 750 of the donors excluded roughly 16 rarely observed V segments, including chromosome 9 orphons, because counts were too low. Because HLA typing was unavailable for some donors at each locus, only the typed subset was used in association tests. Some IMGT-functional V segments, including TRBV6-2 and TRBV6-3, could not be distinguished by the 87-base-pair reads and were therefore excluded. When HLA alleles, especially DR and DQ, strongly co-occurred, attributing TCR associations to individual alleles was difficult. The cohort was sequenced for TCR beta chains only, and without alpha or paired-chain data the features that could be detected were limited. A group of highly shared sequence variants was considered likely to be a technical artifact of the sequencing pipeline. While some public TCRs were present in many individuals, most TCR sequences turned up only very rarely across donors. The authors suggested that the approach could potentially be generalized to other disease states and immunological phenotypes. According to a later analysis, most CMV-associated TCR beta chains appeared to be HLA-restricted, and the HLA associations seemed to be driven largely by CMV exposure. A later genetic analysis reported fewer N-insertions in productive TCRs among donors in an Asian-associated ancestry cluster than the roughly 700-donor mean. In a later analysis, several top co-occurrence clusters were reported to appear linked to parvovirus B19, influenza, CMV and Epstein-Barr virus.

The library was prepared using the immunoSEQ multiplex PCR assay. The multiplex PCR relied on a mix of 60 forward primers for TCR Vbeta segments and 13 reverse primers for TCR Jbeta segments. Amplification of the CDR3 region of rearranged TCR beta genes was performed with a multiplex PCR assay on genomic DNA. The amplified TCR beta libraries were sequenced on the Illumina HiSeq System as 87-base-pair reads. Per the original workflow: A later analysis tallied 75 million to 95 million unique TCR beta chains across the 640 or so repertoires, and some 12 million of those chains were shared by two or more donors. To remove PCR and sequencing errors, raw reads were error-corrected and collapsed into unique sequences using a nearest-neighbor algorithm that merged closely related sequences. V, D and J gene segments were assigned by aligning CDR3 sequences to IMGT reference sequences. For a sequence to be retained, a match of at least six nucleotides was required to both a V gene segment and a J gene segment. Rearrangements were called productive when the CDR3 lacked stop codons and stayed in frame with V and J; all others were non-productive. CDR3 was defined by IMGT convention, running from the second conserved V-encoded cysteine to the conserved J-encoded phenylalanine. Sequences without an unambiguous match to a single V gene segment were excluded from the earlier analysis of about 630 of the donors. In an earlier analysis of 450 to 750 of the donors, a V segment was called functional when productive rearrangements were above 56.7%, and segregating when the standard deviation between donors exceeded 5%. A statistical classification framework was built to diagnose cytomegalovirus status from the catalog of TCR beta chain sequences. A later analysis assigned V and J genes by comparing TCR nucleotide sequences with IMGT/GENE-DB human TR gene sequences. In a later analysis, CDR3 sequences and most-parsimonious VDJ recombination scenarios were assigned using the TCRdist pipeline. In a later analysis, each TCR beta chain was defined by its CDR3 amino acid sequence together with its V-gene family, and reads without a unique V-gene family were excluded. In a later analysis, around 600 highly shared, low-generation-probability nucleotide sequences were removed to address suspected cross-contamination and a sequencing artifact. A later analysis calculated a clonal expansion index for each public chain from normalized within-repertoire ranks of inferred template counts. A later analysis computed generation probabilities with a VDJ recombination model fitted to out-of-frame rearrangements, and checked the results against IGoR. Hypergeometric tests were used in a later analysis to score TCR-TCR, TCR-HLA and TCR-CMV co-occurrence, with a repertoire-size bias correction applied to the TCR pairs. A later analysis estimated false discovery rates by permuting HLA or CMV assignments 20 times. A later analysis grouped co-occurring TCRs with DBSCAN, adding TCRdist sequence similarity when clustering within HLA-allele-positive subsets. Repertoires with fewer than 30,000 or more than 120,000 public chains, plus five repertoires with anomalous nucleotide sharing, were excluded from co-occurrence clustering. TCRdb retrieved this table from immuneACCESS and kept in-frame rearrangements only. Not all clones are present; in checked studies, unresolved V genes account for under half, and no reason is known for the remainder. The V and J calls and clone size are taken from that table; D and trimming were inferred from the DNA. The sample's table covers 150,000 or so clones. Jointly, the top ten make up 1.5% to 2% of the sample.

Taken from the germline V gene, the CDR1 and CDR2 loops are SGHTA and FQGNSA. V is cut by 1 base and J by 5 bases, and the space between the germline ends is 8 bases. There are 13 amino acids in the CDR3, from cysteine to phenylalanine inclusive. Of the read, only the CDR3 DNA is kept; its 39 bases are in frame from base 1. Notes on this clone: Its antigen is unknown.

The clonotype originates from a woman aged 50 to 65 in good health and CMV-seronegative. The sequenced material came from PBMCs. The chain couples TRBV7-2 to TRBJ1-1; the best D guess is TRBD1, with 5 bases matching. The DNA is TGTGCCAGCAGCTTAGGGGGGGAAACTGAAGCTTTCTTT. The encoded protein is CASSLGGETEAFF.